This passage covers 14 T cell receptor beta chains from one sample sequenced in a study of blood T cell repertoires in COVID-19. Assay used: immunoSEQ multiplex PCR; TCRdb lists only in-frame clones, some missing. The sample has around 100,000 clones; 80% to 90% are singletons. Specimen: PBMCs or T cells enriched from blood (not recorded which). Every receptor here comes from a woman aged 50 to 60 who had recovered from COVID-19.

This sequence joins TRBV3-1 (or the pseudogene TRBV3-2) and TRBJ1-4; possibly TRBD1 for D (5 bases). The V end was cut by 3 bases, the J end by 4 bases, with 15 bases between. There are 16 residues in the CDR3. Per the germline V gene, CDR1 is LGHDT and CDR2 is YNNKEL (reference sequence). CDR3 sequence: CASSHKRQSNNEKLFF. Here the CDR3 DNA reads TGTGCCAGCAGCCATAAGAGACAGTCGAATAATGAAAAACTGTTTTTT.

The CDR3 DNA reads TGTGCCAGCGCCAGGGGGAACTACGAGCAGTACTTC. Translated, it gives CASARGNYEQYF. The chain combines TRBV6-5 with TRBJ2-7, with TRBD1 matching over 7 bases. After removal of 8 bases from V and 3 bases from J, the junction contained 4 bases not matched to a gene. CDR3 length: 12 residues. CDR1 is MNHEY, CDR2 SVGAGI, per germline.

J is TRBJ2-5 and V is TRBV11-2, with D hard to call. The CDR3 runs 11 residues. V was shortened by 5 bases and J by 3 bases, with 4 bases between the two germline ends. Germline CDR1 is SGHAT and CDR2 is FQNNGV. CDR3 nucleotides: TGTGCCAGCAGCATCGAAGAGACCCAGTACTTC. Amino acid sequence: CASSIEETQYF.

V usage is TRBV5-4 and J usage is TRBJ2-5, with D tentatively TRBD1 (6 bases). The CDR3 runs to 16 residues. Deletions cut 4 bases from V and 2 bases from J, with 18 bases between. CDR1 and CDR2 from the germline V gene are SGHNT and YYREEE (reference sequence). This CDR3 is CASSRNQGLGQETQYF. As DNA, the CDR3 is TGTGCCAGCAGCCGGAACCAGGGGTTAGGTCAAGAGACCCAGTACTTC.

The CDR3 region is CASSSSPYEQFF. The CDR3 coding sequence is TGTGCCAGCAGTTCTTCCCCCTATGAGCAGTTCTTC. The chain recombines TRBV12-3 or TRBV12-4 with TRBJ2-1; D not certain. Trimming took off 4 bases at V and 8 bases at J, with 9 bases between the two ends. CDR3 length equals 12 residues.

CDR3 bases: TGTGCCAGCAGCCAAGGGACAGGGGGCGCTGGGGCCAACGTCCTGACTTTC. Protein product: CASSQGTGGAGANVLTF. The rearrangement uses TRBV3-1 (or the pseudogene TRBV3-2) and TRBJ2-6, with TRBD1 matching over 11 bases. Germline trimming cut 1 base from V and 2 bases from J; bases unmatched to any gene: 1. Germline lookup yields CDR1 LGHDT and CDR2 YNNKEL (reference sequence). There are 17 residues in the CDR3.

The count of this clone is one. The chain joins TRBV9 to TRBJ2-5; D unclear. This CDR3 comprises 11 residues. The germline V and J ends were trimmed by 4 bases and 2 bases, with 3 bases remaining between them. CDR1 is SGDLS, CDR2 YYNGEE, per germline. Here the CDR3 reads CASSSQETQYF. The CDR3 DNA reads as TGTGCCAGCAGCTCTCAAGAGACCCAGTACTTC.

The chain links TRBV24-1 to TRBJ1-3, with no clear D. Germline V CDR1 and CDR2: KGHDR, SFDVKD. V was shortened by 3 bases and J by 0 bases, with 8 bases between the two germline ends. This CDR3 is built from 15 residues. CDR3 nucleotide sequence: TGTGCCACCAGTGATCCCCGGGACTCTGGAAACACCATATATTTT. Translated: CATSDPRDSGNTIYF.

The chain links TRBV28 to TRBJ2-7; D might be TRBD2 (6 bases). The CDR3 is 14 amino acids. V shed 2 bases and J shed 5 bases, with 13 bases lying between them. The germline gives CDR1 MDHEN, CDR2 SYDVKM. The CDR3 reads CASSLTGAVHEQYF. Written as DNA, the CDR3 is TGTGCCAGCAGTTTAACGGGAGCGGTCCACGAGCAGTACTTC.

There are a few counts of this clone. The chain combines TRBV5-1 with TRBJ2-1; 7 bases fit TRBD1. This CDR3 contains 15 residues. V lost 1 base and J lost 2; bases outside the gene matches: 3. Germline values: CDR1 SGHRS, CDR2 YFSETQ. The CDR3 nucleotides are TGCGCCAGCAGCTTGACAGGGGACCCCTACAATGAGCAGTTCTTC. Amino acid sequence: CASSLTGDPYNEQFF.

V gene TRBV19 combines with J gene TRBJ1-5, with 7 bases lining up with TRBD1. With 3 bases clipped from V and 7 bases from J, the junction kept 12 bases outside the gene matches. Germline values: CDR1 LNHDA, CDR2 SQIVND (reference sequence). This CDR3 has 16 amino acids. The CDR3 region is CASSIGTGAVVQPQHF. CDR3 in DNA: TGTGCCAGTAGTATCGGAACAGGGGCGGTGGTGCAGCCCCAGCATTTT.

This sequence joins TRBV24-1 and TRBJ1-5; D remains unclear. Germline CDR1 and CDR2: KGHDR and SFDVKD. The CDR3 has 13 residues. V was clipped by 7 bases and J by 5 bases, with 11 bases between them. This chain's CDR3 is CATRPFIDQPQHF. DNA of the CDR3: TGTGCCACCAGGCCCTTCATAGATCAGCCCCAGCATTTT.

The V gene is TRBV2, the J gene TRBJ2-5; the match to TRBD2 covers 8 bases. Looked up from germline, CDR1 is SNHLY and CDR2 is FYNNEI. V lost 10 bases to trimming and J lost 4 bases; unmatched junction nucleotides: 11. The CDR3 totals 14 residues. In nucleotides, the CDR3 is TGTGCCACCAATCTCGGGCTAGCGGGAGAGACCCAGTACTTC. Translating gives CATNLGLAGETQYF. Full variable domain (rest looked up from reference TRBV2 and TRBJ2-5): EPEVTQTPSHQVTQMGQEVILRCVPISNHLYFYWYRQILGQKVEFLVSFYNNEISEKSEIFDDQFSVERPDGSNFTLKIRSTKLEDSAMYFCATNLGLAGETQYFGPGTRLLVL.

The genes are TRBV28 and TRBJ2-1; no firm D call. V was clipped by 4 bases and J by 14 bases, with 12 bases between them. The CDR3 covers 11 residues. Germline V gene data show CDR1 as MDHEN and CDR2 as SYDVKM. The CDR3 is CASSSARLEFF. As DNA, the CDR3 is TGTGCCAGCAGTTCGGCCAGGCTTGAGTTCTTC.